This entry lists 4 T cell receptor beta chains sequenced from one sample in a study of OX40 agonist ivuxolimab in advanced cancers. The table came from immunoSEQ multiplex PCR; TCRdb's copy has only in-frame clones and leaves some out. This sample carries under 65,000 clones, 80% to 90% of them seen once, and the ten largest clones take less than 2.5%. This sample comprised CD4+ or CD8+ T cells sorted from blood, obtained in a trial of the OX40 agonist ivuxolimab. These receptors were obtained from an adult with an advanced solid tumor such as melanoma, head and neck, liver or kidney cancer.

J is TRBJ2-1 and V is TRBV28, with 7 bases matching TRBD1. This CDR3 contains 15 residues. With 6 bases clipped from V and 0 bases from J, the junction kept 5 bases outside the gene matches. CDR1 is MDHEN and CDR2 is SYDVKM in the germline V gene. The CDR3 DNA reads TGTGCCAGCAGGAAGACAGGGAGCTCCTACAATGAGCAGTTCTTC. The encoded protein is CASRKTGSSYNEQFF.

This chain uses TRBV12-5 with TRBJ2-1; 10 nucleotides match TRBD1. The CDR3 length is 15 residues. Per germline, CDR1 LGHNT and CDR2 FRNRAP. J was trimmed by 10 bases and V by 5 bases; bases with no gene match: 11. The CDR3 nucleotides read TGTGCTAGTGGTACAGGACAGGGGGTGGATTGCGAGCAGTTCTTC. The encoded protein is CASGTGQGVDCEQFF.

V usage is TRBV5-4 and J usage is TRBJ2-7; no definite D call. CDR3 length: 12 amino acids. V shed 0 bases and J shed 6 bases, with 7 bases lying between them. CDR1 is SGHNT, CDR2 YYREEE, per germline (reference sequence). The CDR3 bases are TGTGCCAGCAGCTTGGCTATAGGCGAGCAGTACTTC. Translating gives CASSLAIGEQYF.

The chain is built from TRBV29-1 and TRBJ2-1; D might be TRBD1 or TRBD2, each matching 6 bases. This CDR3 contains 10 residues. V lost 8 bases to trimming and J lost 13 bases, with 15 bases between them. Germline assignment: CDR1 SQVTM and CDR2 ANQGSEA. The DNA of the CDR3 is TGCAGCACCTCCGGGGGCGGACAGTTCTTC. This gives the protein CSTSGGGQFF.